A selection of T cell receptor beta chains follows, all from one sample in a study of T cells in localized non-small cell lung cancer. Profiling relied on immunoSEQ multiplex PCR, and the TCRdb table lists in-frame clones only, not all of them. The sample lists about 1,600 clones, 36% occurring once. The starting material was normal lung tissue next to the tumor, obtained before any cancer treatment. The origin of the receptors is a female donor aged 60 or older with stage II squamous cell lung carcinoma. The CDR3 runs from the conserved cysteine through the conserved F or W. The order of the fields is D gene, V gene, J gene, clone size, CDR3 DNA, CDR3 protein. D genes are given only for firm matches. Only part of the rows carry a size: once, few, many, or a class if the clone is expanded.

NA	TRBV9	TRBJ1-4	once	TGTGCCAGCAGCGTAGTGGGGGTTGGGGCGAATGAAAAACTGTTTTTT	CASSVVGVGANEKLFF
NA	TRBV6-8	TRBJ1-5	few	TGTGCCAGCAGTGCGACCCCAGATCAGCCCCAGCATTTT	CASSATPDQPQHF
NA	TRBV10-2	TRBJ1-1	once	TGCGCCAGCAGTGAGAACAGGGAGGTCGCTGAAGCTTTCTTT	CASSENREVAEAFF
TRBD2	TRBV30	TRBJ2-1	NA	TGTGCCTGGAGTGTTGGGACTATCTACAATGAGCAGTTCTTC	CAWSVGTIYNEQFF
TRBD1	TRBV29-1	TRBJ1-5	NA	TGCAGCGTTGGGGGCGGGACAGGGACTTTAAGCAATCAGCCCCAGCATTTT	CSVGGGTGTLSNQPQHF
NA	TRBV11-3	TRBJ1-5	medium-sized	TGTGCCAGCAGCCTACAGGGTTTTAGCAATCAGCCCCAGCATTTT	CASSLQGFSNQPQHF
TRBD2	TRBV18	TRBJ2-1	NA	TGTGCCAGCTCACCCCTTTCGCTAGCGGGAGGCGATGAGCAGTTCTTC	CASSPLSLAGGDEQFF
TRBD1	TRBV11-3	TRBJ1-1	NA	TGTGCCAGCAGCTCCCGACAGGGGACGGAGTACACTGAAGCTTTCTTT	CASSSRQGTEYTEAFF
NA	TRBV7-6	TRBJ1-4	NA	TGTGCCAGCAGCTATAGGACAACAAGGGGGACAACTAATGAAAAACTGTTTTTT	CASSYRTTRGTTNEKLFF
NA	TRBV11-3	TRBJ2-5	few	TGTGCCAGCAGCTTAGGGGGGTCTGCGCAAGAGACCCAGTACTTC	CASSLGGSAQETQYF
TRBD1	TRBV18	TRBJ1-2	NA	TGTGCCAGCTCAGGACAGGAGAACTATGGCTACACCTTC	CASSGQENYGYTF
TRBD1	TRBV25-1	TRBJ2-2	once	TGTGCCAGCGGGGGACAGGGGATAAGGCTGTTTTTT	CASGGQGIRLFF
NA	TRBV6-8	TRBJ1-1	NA	TGTGCCAGCAAGGGGAATTTGGGCCTGAACACTGAAGCTTTCTTT	CASKGNLGLNTEAFF
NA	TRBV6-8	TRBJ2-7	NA	TGTGCCAGCAGTCCTCCGATACAGGTCCACGAGCAGTACTTC	CASSPPIQVHEQYF
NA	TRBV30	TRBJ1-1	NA	TGTGCCTGGAGGATGAACACTGAAGCTTTCTTT	CAWRMNTEAFF
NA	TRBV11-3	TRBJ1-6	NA	TGTGCCAGCAGCTCCGACAGTTGGGGTTCACCCCTCCACTTT	CASSSDSWGSPLHF
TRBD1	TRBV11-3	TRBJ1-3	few	TGTGCCAGCAGCTCAGGACAGGGTTTTGGAAACACCATATATTTT	CASSSGQGFGNTIYF
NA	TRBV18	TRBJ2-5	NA	TGTGCCAGCTCTCGGGGTGCAGAGACCCAGTACTTC	CASSRGAETQYF
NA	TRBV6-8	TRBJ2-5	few	TGTGCCAGCAGCCGCGGGGCACTGGAGACCCAGTACTTC	CASSRGALETQYF
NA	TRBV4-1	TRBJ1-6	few	TGCGCCAGCAGCCAAGAATGGGAGTCACCCCTCCACTTT	CASSQEWESPLHF
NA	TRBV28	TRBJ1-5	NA	TGTGCCAGCAGCTCAGACACTAGCAATCAGCCCCAGCATTTT	CASSSDTSNQPQHF
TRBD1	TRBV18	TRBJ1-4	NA	TGTGCCAGCTCACCACGAGGGACAGGGAATGAAAAACTGTTTTTT	CASSPRGTGNEKLFF
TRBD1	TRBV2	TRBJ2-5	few	TGTGCCAGCAGTACACCGGGACAGGGGGAAGAGACCCAGTACTTC	CASSTPGQGEETQYF